The 12 T cell receptor beta chains presented below share a single source sample, sequenced in a study of blood T cell repertoires in COVID-19. Clones were read by immunoSEQ multiplex PCR, and TCRdb kept only the in-frame ones, dropping some. Here the sample spans 80,000 or so clones, under 90% being singletons. The sequenced sample consisted of peripheral blood. These receptors were taken from a man aged 80 or over with acute or convalescent COVID-19.

This clone has only a few counts. This chain connects TRBV27 to TRBJ1-2; 8 bases line up with TRBD1. CDR1 MNHEY and CDR2 SMNVEV come from the germline V gene (reference sequence). This CDR3 contains 13 residues. Trimming at V came to 5 bases and at J to 4 bases, leaving 3 bases not matched to a gene. The CDR3 DNA reads TGTGCCAGCAGTCCCAGGGGGCTCTATGGCTACACCTTC. This gives the protein CASSPRGLYGYTF.

This clone has just a few counts. The chain joins TRBV11-2 to TRBJ2-1, with D possibly TRBD2 on 7 matching bases. Germline values: CDR1 SGHAT, CDR2 FQNNGV. V shed 5 bases and J shed 9 bases, with 23 bases lying between them. The CDR3 length is 16 residues. CDR3 nucleotide sequence: TGTGCCAGCAGCCAACTTAGGGGGGGAAGCGGGGCTGAGCAGTTCTTC. Translating it yields CASSQLRGGSGAEQFF.

J is TRBJ2-7 and V is TRBV14; tentatively, D is TRBD1 (5 bases). V shed 4 bases and J shed 6 bases, with 10 bases lying between them. CDR1 is SGHDN and CDR2 is FVKESK in the germline V gene. This CDR3 has 12 amino acids. The CDR3 DNA reads as TGTGCCAGCAGCCTAAGCAGGGTCGAGCAGTACTTC. This codes for CASSLSRVEQYF.

This sequence joins TRBV29-1 and TRBJ1-2; TRBD1 might be the D (6 bases). The CDR3 runs 12 residues. V was clipped by 1 base and J by 4 bases, with 7 bases between them. Germline values: CDR1 SQVTM, CDR2 ANQGSEA. The CDR3 DNA reads as TGCAGCGTTGAAGGACAGGTCTATGGCTACACCTTC. As protein: CSVEGQVYGYTF.

The V gene is TRBV18, the J gene TRBJ2-1, with TRBD2 matching 8 bases. Germline-derived CDR1 and CDR2 are KGHSH and LQKENI. CDR3 length: 15 residues. The V gene end was trimmed by 5 bases and the J gene end by 4 bases; junction bases not matched to a gene: 7. The CDR3 DNA reads as TGTGCCAGCTCAAAGCGGGAGACGGGGTACAATGAGCAGTTCTTC. Encoded protein: CASSKRETGYNEQFF.

Only one count was recorded for this clone. V is TRBV5-4 and J is TRBJ2-1; D is uncertain. This CDR3 is 15 amino acids long. Trimming pared 9 bases from V and 4 bases from J, leaving 20 bases between. The germline CDR1 and CDR2 sequences are SGHNT and YYREEE (reference sequence). CDR3 region: CATTKAGTEYNEQFF. The CDR3 nucleotides are TGTGCCACCACTAAAGCTGGAACGGAGTACAATGAGCAGTTCTTC.

This chain uses TRBV6-5 with TRBJ2-3; 7 bases map to TRBD2. Per germline, CDR1 MNHEY and CDR2 SVGAGI. The CDR3 totals 14 residues. V was clipped by 6 bases and J by 2 bases; unmatched bases: 5. CDR3 DNA: TGTGCCAGCAGGATGACTAGCAACACAGATACGCAGTATTTT. As protein: CASRMTSNTDTQYF.

This sequence joins TRBV19 and TRBJ1-6; 8 nucleotides agree with TRBD1. The CDR3 length is 16 residues. Trimming removed 7 bases from V and 14 bases from J; junction bases left unmatched: 19. Looked up from germline, CDR1 is LNHDA and CDR2 is SQIVND (reference sequence). The CDR3 reads CASKMGTGTGRFTLHF. As DNA, the CDR3 is TGTGCCAGTAAGATGGGAACCGGGACAGGAAGATTCACCCTCCACTTT. Using reference TRBV19 and TRBJ1-6 for the parts outside the CDR3, the full variable domain is DGGITQSPKYLFRKEGQNVTLSCEQNLNHDAMYWYRQDPGQGLRLIYYSQIVNDFQKGDIAEGYSVSREKKESFPLTVTSAQKNPTAFYLCASKMGTGTGRFTLHFGNGTRLTVT.

The gene calls are TRBV28 and TRBJ1-2; 11 nucleotides match TRBD1. The V gene's germline CDR1 is MDHEN and CDR2 SYDVKM. The CDR3 runs to 14 residues. Trimming at V came to 5 bases and at J to 3 bases, leaving 2 bases not matched to a gene. Written as DNA, the CDR3 is TGTGCCAGCAGTCGGGGACAGGGGGACTATGGCTACACCTTC. The encoded protein is CASSRGQGDYGYTF.

The V call is TRBV28, the J call TRBJ2-4; no clear D gene. The CDR3 is made up of 16 amino acids. With 5 bases removed from V and 0 bases from J, the gap between germline ends came to 14 bases. CDR1 is MDHEN, CDR2 SYDVKM, per germline. The CDR3 region has the DNA TGTGCCAGCAGTCCTACCCCGCTTCTAGCCAAAAACATTCAGTACTTC. The encoded protein is CASSPTPLLAKNIQYF. Together with reference TRBV28 and TRBJ2-4, the CDR3 gives the full variable domain: DVKVTQSSRYLVKRTGEKVFLECVQDMDHENMFWYRQDPGLGLRLIYFSYDVKMKEKGDIPEGYSVSREKKERFSLILESASTNQTSMYLCASSPTPLLAKNIQYFGAGTRLSVL.

The chain employs TRBV6-2 or TRBV6-3 and TRBJ2-7, with D unresolved. The CDR3 is 12 amino acids. V lost 2 bases to trimming and J lost 2 bases, with 4 bases between them. Germline values: CDR1 MNHEY, CDR2 SVGEGT. CDR3 amino acids: CASSYRAYEQYF. The CDR3 DNA follows: TGTGCCAGCAGTTACCGGGCCTACGAGCAGTACTTC.

V and J are TRBV5-1 and TRBJ2-4; possible D gene TRBD1, 6 bases. Germline lookup yields CDR1 SGHRS and CDR2 YFSETQ. The length of the CDR3 is 19 residues. V was cut by 4 bases and J by 0 bases, with 23 bases left in between. The CDR3 is CASSIVGVGAGLAKNIQYF. DNA of the CDR3: TGCGCCAGCAGCATTGTGGGAGTGGGGGCTGGCCTAGCCAAAAACATTCAGTACTTC.